These 5 T cell receptor beta chains came from one sample sequenced in a study of cytomegalovirus exposure and HLA in healthy donors. TCRdb's table, derived via immunoSEQ multiplex PCR, lists solely in-frame clones and lacks some. The data show about 180,000 clones, roughly 85% seen once. The sequencing sample was made of PBMCs. The receptors originated from a man aged 18-30 years in good health and CMV-seropositive.

This chain links TRBV6-1 with TRBJ2-7; D perhaps matches TRBD2 (5 bases). CDR3 size: 14 residues. From germline, CDR1 is MNHNS and CDR2 SASEGT. Deletions cut 1 base from V and 0 bases from J, with 7 bases between. CDR3 sequence reads: CASSEGTFSYEQYF. In DNA form, the CDR3 reads TGTGCCAGCAGTGAAGGGACTTTCTCCTACGAGCAGTACTTC.

This chain links TRBV5-4 with TRBJ2-7, with TRBD2 matching over 9 bases. V was pared by 3 bases and J by 2 bases, with 6 bases of the junction left unmatched. The CDR3 is 15 amino acids. CDR1 and CDR2 from the germline V gene are SGHNT and YYREEE (reference sequence). The CDR3 sequence is CASSSGLALTYEQYF. The CDR3 nucleotides read TGTGCCAGCAGCTCGGGACTAGCCCTTACCTACGAGCAGTACTTC.

This chain uses TRBV28 with TRBJ2-5, with 8 bases lining up with TRBD1. This CDR3 has 15 amino acids. The V segment lost 4 bases and the J segment 1 base; nucleotides outside the gene matches: 5. CDR1 and CDR2 (germline): MDHEN, SYDVKM. CDR3 sequence reads: CASSSGQGAQETQYF. DNA for the CDR3: TGTGCCAGCAGTTCAGGGCAGGGGGCCCAAGAGACCCAGTACTTC.

The J gene is TRBJ2-7, the V gene TRBV4-1, with TRBD2 identical over 9 bases. Looked up from germline, CDR1 is MGHRA and CDR2 is YSYEKL. J gave up 4 bases and V 1 base, and 8 bases lay outside the gene matches. There are 16 residues in the CDR3. The CDR3 DNA follows: TGCGCCAGCAGCCAAGTTGGGCTAGCGGGACTATACGAGCAGTACTTC. It codes for CASSQVGLAGLYEQYF.

The J gene is TRBJ2-3, the V gene TRBV4-2; 10 nucleotides align to TRBD2. The junction had 10 bases not matched to a gene; V was cut back by 4 bases and J by 6 bases. The CDR3 contains 16 residues. The germline gives CDR1 LGHNA, CDR2 YNFKEQ. The CDR3 spells CASSPGTSESRDTQYF. The CDR3 region has the DNA TGTGCCAGCAGCCCCGGGACTAGCGAGAGTAGGGATACGCAGTATTTT.